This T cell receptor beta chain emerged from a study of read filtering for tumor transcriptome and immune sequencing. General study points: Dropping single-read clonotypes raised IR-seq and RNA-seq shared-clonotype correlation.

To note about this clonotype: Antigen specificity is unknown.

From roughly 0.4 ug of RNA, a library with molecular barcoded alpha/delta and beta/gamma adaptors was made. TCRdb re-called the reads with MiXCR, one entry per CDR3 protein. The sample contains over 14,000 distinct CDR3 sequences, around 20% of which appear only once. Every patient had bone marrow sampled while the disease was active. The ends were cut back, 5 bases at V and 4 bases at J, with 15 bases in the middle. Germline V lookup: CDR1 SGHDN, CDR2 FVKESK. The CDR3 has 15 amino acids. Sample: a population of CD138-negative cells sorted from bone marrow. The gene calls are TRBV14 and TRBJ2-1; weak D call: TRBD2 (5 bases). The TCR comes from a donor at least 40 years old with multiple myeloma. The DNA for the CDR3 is TGTGCCAGCAGCACTATAGAGGGATTTTACAATGAGCAGTTCTTC. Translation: CASSTIEGFYNEQFF.